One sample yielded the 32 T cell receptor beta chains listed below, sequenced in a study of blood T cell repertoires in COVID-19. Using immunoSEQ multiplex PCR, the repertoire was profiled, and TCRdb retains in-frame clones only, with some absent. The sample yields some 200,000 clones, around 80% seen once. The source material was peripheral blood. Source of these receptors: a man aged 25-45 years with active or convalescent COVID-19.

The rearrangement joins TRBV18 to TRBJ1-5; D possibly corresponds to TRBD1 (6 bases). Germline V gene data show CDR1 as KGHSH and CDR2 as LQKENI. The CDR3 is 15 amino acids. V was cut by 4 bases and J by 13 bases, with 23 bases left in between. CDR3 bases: TGTGCCAGCTCACTAGATCAAGGAGAGCGGGACATGCAGCATTTT. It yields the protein CASSLDQGERDMQHF.

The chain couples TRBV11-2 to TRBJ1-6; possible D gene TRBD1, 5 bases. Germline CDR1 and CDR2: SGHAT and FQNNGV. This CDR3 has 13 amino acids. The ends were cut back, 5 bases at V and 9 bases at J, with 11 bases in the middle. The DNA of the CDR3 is TGTGCCAGCAGCCCGGGGGGAATTTCACCCCTCCACTTT. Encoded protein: CASSPGGISPLHF.

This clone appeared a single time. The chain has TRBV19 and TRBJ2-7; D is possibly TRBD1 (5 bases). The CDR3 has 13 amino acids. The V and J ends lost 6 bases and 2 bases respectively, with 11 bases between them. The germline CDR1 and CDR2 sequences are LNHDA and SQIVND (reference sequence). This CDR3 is CASREAGTYEQYF. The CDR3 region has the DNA TGTGCCAGTAGGGAAGCAGGGACCTACGAGCAGTACTTC.

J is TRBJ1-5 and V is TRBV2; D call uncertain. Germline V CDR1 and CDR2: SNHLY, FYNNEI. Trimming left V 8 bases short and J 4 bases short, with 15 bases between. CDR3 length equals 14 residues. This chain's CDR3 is CASREEIGNQPQHF. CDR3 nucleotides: TGTGCCAGCCGGGAGGAGATTGGTAATCAGCCCCAGCATTTT.

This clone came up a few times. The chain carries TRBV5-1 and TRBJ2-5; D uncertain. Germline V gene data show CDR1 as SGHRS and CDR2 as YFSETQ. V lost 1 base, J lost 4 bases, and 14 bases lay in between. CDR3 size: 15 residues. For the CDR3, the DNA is TGCGCCAGCAGCTTGAATGGTGATTTGCGAGAGACCCAGTACTTC. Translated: CASSLNGDLRETQYF.

The CDR3 DNA sequence: TGTGCCAGCACCCCCGGGACAGGGGGCAATCAGCCCCAGCATTTT. Protein sequence: CASTPGTGGNQPQHF. The V gene is TRBV27, the J gene TRBJ1-5, with 10 bases that match TRBD1. The germline CDR1 and CDR2 sequences are MNHEY and SMNVEV (reference sequence). This CDR3 spans 15 amino acids. After removal of 7 bases from V and 2 bases from J, the junction contained 5 bases not matched to a gene.

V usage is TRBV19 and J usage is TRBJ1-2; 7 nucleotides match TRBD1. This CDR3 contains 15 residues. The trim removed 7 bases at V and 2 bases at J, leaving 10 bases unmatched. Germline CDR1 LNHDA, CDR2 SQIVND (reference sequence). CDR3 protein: CASTTPDRRNYGYTF. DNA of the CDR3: TGTGCCAGTACCACACCGGACAGGAGGAACTATGGCTACACCTTC.

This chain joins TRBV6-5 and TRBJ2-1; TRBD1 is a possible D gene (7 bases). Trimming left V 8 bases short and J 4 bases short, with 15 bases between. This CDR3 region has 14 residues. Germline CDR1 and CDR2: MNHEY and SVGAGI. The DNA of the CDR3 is TGTGCCAGCTCGCCTGCGGGACAGTACAATGAGCAGTTCTTC. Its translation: CASSPAGQYNEQFF.

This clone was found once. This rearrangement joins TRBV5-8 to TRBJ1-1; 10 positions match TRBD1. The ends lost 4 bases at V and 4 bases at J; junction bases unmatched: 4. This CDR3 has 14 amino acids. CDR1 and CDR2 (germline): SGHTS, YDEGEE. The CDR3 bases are TGTGCCAGCAGCACGGGACAGGGGTCCACTGAAGCTTTCTTT. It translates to CASSTGQGSTEAFF.

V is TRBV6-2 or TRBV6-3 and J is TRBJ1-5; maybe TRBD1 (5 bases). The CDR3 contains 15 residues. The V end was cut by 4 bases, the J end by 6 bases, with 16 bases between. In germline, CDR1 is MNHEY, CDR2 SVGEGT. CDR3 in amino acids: CASSSPWGEGQPQHF. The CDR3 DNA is TGTGCCAGCAGTTCCCCGTGGGGGGAGGGTCAGCCCCAGCATTTT.

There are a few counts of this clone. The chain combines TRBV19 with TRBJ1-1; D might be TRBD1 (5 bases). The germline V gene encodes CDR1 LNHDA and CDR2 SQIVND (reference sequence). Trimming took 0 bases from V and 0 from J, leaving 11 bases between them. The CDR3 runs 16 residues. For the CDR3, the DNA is TGTGCCAGTAGTATAGATCCGGCAGGGCTGAACACTGAAGCTTTCTTT. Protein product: CASSIDPAGLNTEAFF.

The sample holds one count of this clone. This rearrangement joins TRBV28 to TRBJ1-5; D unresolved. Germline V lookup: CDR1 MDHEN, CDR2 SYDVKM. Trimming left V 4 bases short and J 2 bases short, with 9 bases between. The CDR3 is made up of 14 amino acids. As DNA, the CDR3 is TGTGCCAGCAGTTCTCACAGTGGCAATCAGCCCCAGCATTTT. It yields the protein CASSSHSGNQPQHF.

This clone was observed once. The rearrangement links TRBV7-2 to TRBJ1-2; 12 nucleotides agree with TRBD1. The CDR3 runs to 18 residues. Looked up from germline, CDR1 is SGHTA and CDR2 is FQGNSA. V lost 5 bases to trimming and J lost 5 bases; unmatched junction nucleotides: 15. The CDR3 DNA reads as TGTGCCAGCAGCACCCGGAGGGACAGGGGGCTGAGAGGGTATGGCTACACCTTC. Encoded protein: CASSTRRDRGLRGYGYTF.

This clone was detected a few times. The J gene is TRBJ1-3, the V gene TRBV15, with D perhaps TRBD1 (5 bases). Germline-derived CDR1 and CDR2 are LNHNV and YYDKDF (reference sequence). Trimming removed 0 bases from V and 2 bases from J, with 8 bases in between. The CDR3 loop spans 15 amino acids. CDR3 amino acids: CATSRDRAAGNTIYF. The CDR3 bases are TGTGCCACCAGCAGAGACAGGGCCGCTGGAAACACCATATATTTT.

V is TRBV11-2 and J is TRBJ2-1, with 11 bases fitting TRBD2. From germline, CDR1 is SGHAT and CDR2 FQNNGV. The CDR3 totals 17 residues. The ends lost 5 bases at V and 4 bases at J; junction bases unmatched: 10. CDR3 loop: CASSPAPTSGTYNEQFF. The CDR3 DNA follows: TGTGCCAGCAGCCCCGCCCCGACTAGCGGGACTTACAATGAGCAGTTCTTC.

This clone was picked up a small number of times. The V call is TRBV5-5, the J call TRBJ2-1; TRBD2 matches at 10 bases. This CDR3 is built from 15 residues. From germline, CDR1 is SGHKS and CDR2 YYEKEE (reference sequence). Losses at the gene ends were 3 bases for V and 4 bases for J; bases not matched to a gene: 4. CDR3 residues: CASSSGTSVYNEQFF. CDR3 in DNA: TGTGCCAGCAGCTCCGGGACTAGCGTATACAATGAGCAGTTCTTC.

Here the CDR3 reads CAWGRPGELFF. CDR3 in DNA: TGTGCATGGGGCAGACCCGGGGAGCTGTTTTTT. The chain combines TRBV11-3 with TRBJ2-2; D possibly corresponds to TRBD1 (5 bases). The CDR3 runs 11 residues. Germline CDR1 is SGHNT and CDR2 is YENEEA.

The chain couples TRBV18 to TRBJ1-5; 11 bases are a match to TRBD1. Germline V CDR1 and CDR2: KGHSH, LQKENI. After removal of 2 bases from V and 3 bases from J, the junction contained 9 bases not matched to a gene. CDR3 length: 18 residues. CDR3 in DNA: TGTGCCAGCTCACCAGGGACAGGGGGACCGATTACCAATCAGCCCCAGCATTTT. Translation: CASSPGTGGPITNQPQHF.

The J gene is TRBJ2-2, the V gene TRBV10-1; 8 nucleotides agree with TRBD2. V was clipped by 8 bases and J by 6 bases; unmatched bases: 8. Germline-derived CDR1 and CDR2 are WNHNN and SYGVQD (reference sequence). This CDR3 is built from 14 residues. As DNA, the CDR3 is TGCGCCAGCCGAACGGGCGGGAGGTCCGGGGAGCTGTTTTTT. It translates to CASRTGGRSGELFF.

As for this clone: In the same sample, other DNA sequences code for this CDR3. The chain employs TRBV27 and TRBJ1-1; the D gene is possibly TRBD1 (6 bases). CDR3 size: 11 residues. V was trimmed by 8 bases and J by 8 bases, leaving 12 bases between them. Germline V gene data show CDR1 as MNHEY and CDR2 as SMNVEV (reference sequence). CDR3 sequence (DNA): TGTGCCAGCGCCGGGGGGCTCGAAGCTTTCTTT. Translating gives CASAGGLEAFF.

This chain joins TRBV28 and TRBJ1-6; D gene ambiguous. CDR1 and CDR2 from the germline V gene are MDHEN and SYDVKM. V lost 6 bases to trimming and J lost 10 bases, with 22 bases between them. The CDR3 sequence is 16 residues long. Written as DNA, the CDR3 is TGTGCCAGCAGCCGCGGGCCTCCCGGCGGCGGGTCACCCCTCCACTTT. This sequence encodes CASSRGPPGGGSPLHF.

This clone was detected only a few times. CDR3 residues: CASSLGSGSEAFF. CDR3 DNA: TGCGCCAGCAGCTTGGGGTCGGGGTCTGAAGCTTTCTTT. This chain links TRBV5-1 with TRBJ1-1, with no clear D. Trimming stripped 0 bases from V and 6 bases from J, with 9 bases between. This CDR3 spans 13 amino acids. Germline values: CDR1 SGHRS, CDR2 YFSETQ. Full variable domain (rest looked up from reference TRBV5-1 and TRBJ1-1): KAGVTQTPRYLIKTRGQQVTLSCSPISGHRSVSWYQQTPGQGLQFLFEYFSETQRNKGNFPGRFSGRQFSNSRSEMNVSTLELGDSALYLCASSLGSGSEAFFGQGTRLTVV.

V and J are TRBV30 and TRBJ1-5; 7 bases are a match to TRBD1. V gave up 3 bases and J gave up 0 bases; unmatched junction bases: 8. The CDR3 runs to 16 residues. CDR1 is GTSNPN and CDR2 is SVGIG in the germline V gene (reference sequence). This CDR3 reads CAWSRTGFYSNQPQHF. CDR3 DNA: TGTGCCTGGAGCCGGACAGGCTTTTATAGCAATCAGCCCCAGCATTTT.

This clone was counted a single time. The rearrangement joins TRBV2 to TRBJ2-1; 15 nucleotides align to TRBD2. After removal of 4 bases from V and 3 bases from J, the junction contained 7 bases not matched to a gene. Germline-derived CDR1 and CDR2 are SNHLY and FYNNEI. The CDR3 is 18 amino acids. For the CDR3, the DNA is TGTGCCAGCAGTGCCCAGGGACTAGCGGGAGGATACTACAATGAGCAGTTCTTC. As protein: CASSAQGLAGGYYNEQFF.

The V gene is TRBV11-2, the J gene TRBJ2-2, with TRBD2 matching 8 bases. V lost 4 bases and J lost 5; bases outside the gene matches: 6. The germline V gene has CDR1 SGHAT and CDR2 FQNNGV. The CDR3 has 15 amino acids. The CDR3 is CASSSSAGGTGELFF. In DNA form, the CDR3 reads TGTGCCAGCAGCTCGTCCGCGGGAGGTACCGGGGAGCTGTTTTTT.

CDR3 loop: CASAPGLAGSEQFF. CDR3 nucleotides: TGTGCCAGCGCCCCGGGACTAGCGGGATCGGAGCAGTTCTTC. This chain connects TRBV27 to TRBJ2-1; TRBD2 matches at 13 bases. The CDR3 runs 14 residues. The trim removed 8 bases at V and 10 bases at J, leaving 8 bases unmatched. Per germline, CDR1 MNHEY and CDR2 SMNVEV (reference sequence).

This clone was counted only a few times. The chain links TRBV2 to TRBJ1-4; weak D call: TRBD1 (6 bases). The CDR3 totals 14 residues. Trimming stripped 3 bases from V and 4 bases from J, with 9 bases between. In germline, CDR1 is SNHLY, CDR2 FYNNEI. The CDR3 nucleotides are TGTGCCAGCAGTGATCACAGGGATAATGAAAAACTGTTTTTT. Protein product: CASSDHRDNEKLFF.

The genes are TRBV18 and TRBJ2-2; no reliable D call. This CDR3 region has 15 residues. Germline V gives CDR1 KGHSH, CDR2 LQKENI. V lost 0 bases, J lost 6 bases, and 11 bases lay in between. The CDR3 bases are TGTGCCAGCTCACCACCGAAGAAACTCCCCGGGGAGCTGTTTTTT. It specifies CASSPPKKLPGELFF.

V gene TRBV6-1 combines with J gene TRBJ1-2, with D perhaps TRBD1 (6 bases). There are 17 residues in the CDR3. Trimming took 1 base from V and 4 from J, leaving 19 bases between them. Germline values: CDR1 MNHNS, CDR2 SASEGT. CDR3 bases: TGTGCCAGCAGTGAAGGAACTGGAAACAGGGTGCTCTATGGCTACACCTTC. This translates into CASSEGTGNRVLYGYTF.

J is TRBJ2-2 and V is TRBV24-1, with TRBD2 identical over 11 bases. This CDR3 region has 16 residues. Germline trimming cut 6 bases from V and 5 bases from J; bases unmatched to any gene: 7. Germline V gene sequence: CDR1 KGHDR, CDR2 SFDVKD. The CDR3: CATSSSSGGSTGELFF. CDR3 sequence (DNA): TGTGCCACCAGTTCTTCTAGCGGGGGGAGTACCGGGGAGCTGTTTTTT.

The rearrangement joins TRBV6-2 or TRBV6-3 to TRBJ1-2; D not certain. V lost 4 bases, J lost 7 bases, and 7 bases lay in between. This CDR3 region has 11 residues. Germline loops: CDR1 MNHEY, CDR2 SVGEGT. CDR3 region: CASSWAGGYTF. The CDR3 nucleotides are TGTGCCAGCAGTTGGGCCGGTGGCTACACCTTC.

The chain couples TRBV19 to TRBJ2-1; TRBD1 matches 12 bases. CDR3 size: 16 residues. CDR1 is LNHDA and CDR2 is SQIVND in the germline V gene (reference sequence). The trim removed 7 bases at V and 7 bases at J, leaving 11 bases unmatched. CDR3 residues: CASTRTGTGGRNEQFF. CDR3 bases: TGTGCCAGTACCCGAACCGGGACAGGGGGCCGGAATGAGCAGTTCTTC. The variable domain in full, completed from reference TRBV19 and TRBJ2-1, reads DGGITQSPKYLFRKEGQNVTLSCEQNLNHDAMYWYRQDPGQGLRLIYYSQIVNDFQKGDIAEGYSVSREKKESFPLTVTSAQKNPTAFYLCASTRTGTGGRNEQFFGPGTRLTVL.